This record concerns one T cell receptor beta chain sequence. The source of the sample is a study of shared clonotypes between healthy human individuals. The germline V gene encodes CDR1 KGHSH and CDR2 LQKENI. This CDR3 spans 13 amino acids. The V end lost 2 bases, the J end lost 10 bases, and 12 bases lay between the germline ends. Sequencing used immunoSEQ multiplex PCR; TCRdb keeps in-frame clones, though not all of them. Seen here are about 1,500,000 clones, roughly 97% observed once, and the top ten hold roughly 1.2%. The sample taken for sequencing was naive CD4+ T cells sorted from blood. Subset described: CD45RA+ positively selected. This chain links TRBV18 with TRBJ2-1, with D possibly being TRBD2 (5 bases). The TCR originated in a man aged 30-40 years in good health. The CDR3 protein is CASSPDLKREQFF. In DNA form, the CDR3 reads TGTGCCAGCTCACCAGATTTGAAGCGGGAGCAGTTCTTC.